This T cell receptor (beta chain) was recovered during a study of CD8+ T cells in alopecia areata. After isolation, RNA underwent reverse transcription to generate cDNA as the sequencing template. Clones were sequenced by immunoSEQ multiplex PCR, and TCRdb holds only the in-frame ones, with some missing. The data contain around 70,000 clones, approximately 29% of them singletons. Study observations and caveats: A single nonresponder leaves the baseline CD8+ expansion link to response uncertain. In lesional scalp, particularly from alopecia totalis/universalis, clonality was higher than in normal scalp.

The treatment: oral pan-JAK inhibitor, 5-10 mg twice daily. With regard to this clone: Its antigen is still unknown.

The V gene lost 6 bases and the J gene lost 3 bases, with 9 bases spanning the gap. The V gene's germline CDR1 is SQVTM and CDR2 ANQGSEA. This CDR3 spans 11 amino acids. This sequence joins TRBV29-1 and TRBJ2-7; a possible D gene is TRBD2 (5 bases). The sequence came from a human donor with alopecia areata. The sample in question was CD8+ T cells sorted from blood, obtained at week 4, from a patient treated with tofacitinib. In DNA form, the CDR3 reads TGCAGCGTGGCCGGGAACTACGAGCAGTACTTC. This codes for CSVAGNYEQYF.